This T cell receptor beta chain was recorded in a study of technical replicates of blood from a few donors. This clone is a singleton in its sample. Libraries were prepared by immunoSEQ multiplex PCR; TCRdb keeps only in-frame clonotypes and omits some of them. Of more than 90,000 clones detected, approximately 95% appear once; the ten largest clones hold around 0.37%. Germline lookup yields CDR1 MNHEY and CDR2 SVGAGI. The CDR3 totals 12 residues. V was shortened by 2 bases and J by 5 bases, with 6 bases between the two germline ends. This clonotype was obtained from a human donor in good health. The sequenced sample consisted of T cells isolated from PBMCs. This sequence joins TRBV6-5 and TRBJ2-5; D unresolved. The CDR3 region is CASSYRRETQYF. DNA for the CDR3: TGTGCCAGCAGTTACCGCAGGGAGACCCAGTACTTC.